These 25 T cell receptor beta chains came from one sample sequenced in a study of blood T cell repertoires in COVID-19. Generated by immunoSEQ multiplex PCR, the TCRdb table keeps only in-frame clones and is missing some. Here the sample spans 200,000 to 250,000 clones, 88% being singletons. The sample taken for sequencing was peripheral blood. The receptors derive from an elderly man with acute or convalescent COVID-19.

The chain uses TRBV10-3 and TRBJ2-3; no definite D call. V was pared by 0 bases and J by 0 bases, with 4 bases between. CDR3 length: 14 residues. Germline values: CDR1 ENHRY, CDR2 SYGVKD. The CDR3 reads CAISESYSTDTQYF. The DNA of the CDR3 is TGTGCCATCAGTGAGTCCTATAGCACAGATACGCAGTATTTT.

The chain couples TRBV5-1 to TRBJ2-7; TRBD1 is a possible D gene (6 bases). V was pared by 1 base and J by 3 bases, with 11 bases between. Germline CDR1 is SGHRS and CDR2 is YFSETQ. The CDR3 runs to 14 residues. CDR3 coding DNA: TGCGCCAGCAGCTTGTCACAGGGCCGCTACGAGCAGTACTTC. This sequence encodes CASSLSQGRYEQYF.

As regards this clone: Relative to the germline gene, one junction end is altered; a read error may explain this. The chain carries TRBV29-1 and TRBJ1-4, with 7 nucleotides matching TRBD1. The CDR3 is 10 amino acids. Germline CDR1 is SQVTM and CDR2 is ANQGSEA. The CDR3 DNA is TGCAGCGTTGAATCCGGACAGGAAATATTT. Amino acid sequence: CSVESGQEIF.

Worth noting for this clone: Other DNA sequences in this specimen translate into the identical CDR3. The chain joins TRBV7-2 to TRBJ1-1; no reliable D call. CDR1 SGHTA and CDR2 FQGNSA come from the germline V gene. Trimming removed 1 base at V and 1 base at J, with 7 bases between. There are 14 residues in the CDR3. The CDR3, as DNA: TGTGCCAGCAGCTTAGGATCGGGGAACACTGAAGCTTTCTTT. Protein: CASSLGSGNTEAFF.

This chain joins TRBV5-5 and TRBJ1-5; D remains ambiguous. The length of the CDR3 is 15 residues. V lost 0 bases, J lost 0 bases, and 7 bases lay in between. Germline V gives CDR1 SGHKS, CDR2 YYEKEE (reference sequence). CDR3: CASSLDRSSNQPQHF. The CDR3, as DNA: TGTGCCAGCAGCTTGGACCGGTCTAGCAATCAGCCCCAGCATTTT.

V and J are TRBV6-5 and TRBJ2-7; 9 bases are a match to TRBD1. V lost 8 bases and J lost 4; bases outside the gene matches: 9. The CDR3 runs 14 residues. Per the germline V gene, CDR1 is MNHEY and CDR2 is SVGAGI. The CDR3 loop reads CASLTGGASYEQYF. Here the CDR3 DNA reads TGTGCCAGCTTAACAGGGGGCGCTTCATACGAGCAGTACTTC.

J is TRBJ2-1 and V is TRBV2; D gene uncertain. V was pared by 3 bases and J by 11 bases, with 8 bases between. This CDR3 has 11 residues. Germline assignment: CDR1 SNHLY and CDR2 FYNNEI. The CDR3 spells CASSDVTKQFF. CDR3 bases: TGTGCCAGCAGTGACGTCACTAAGCAGTTCTTC. The whole variable domain, filled in from reference TRBV2 and TRBJ2-1, reads EPEVTQTPSHQVTQMGQEVILRCVPISNHLYFYWYRQILGQKVEFLVSFYNNEISEKSEIFDDQFSVERPDGSNFTLKIRSTKLEDSAMYFCASSDVTKQFFGPGTRLTVL.

CDR3 in amino acids: CASGYTIQGPGEKLFF. CDR3 nucleotide sequence: TGTGCCAGCGGGTACACCATACAGGGGCCGGGCGAAAAACTGTTTTTT. The rearrangement joins TRBV28 to TRBJ1-4; 7 bases line up with TRBD1. From germline, CDR1 is MDHEN and CDR2 SYDVKM. V lost 8 bases and J lost 8; bases outside the gene matches: 17. CDR3 size: 16 residues.

This sequence joins TRBV21-1 and TRBJ2-4; the table assigns TRBD2, which was not confirmed against the DNA. TRBV21-1 is tagged as a pseudogene. This CDR3 spans 9 amino acids. CDR3 amino acids: CAGVNIQYF. The CDR3 DNA reads as TGTGCCGGAGTGAACATTCAGTACTTC.

The CDR3 DNA follows: TGCACCAGCAGCCAAGCCCGACAGGGGGCCGCCGGGGGTAACTATGGCTACACCTTC. Its protein is CTSSQARQGAAGGNYGYTF. J is TRBJ1-2 and V is TRBV1; TRBD1 was called by the table and not checked on the DNA. TRBV1 is classified as a pseudogene. The CDR3 runs 19 residues.

The rearrangement links TRBV5-1 to TRBJ2-1; D not resolved. Germline V gene data show CDR1 as SGHRS and CDR2 as YFSETQ. This CDR3 comprises 15 residues. V lost 5 bases, J lost 2 bases, and 14 bases lay in between. CDR3 in amino acids: CASRLTEYTYNEQFF. CDR3 sequence (DNA): TGCGCCAGCAGACTTACAGAATATACCTACAATGAGCAGTTCTTC.

This chain's CDR3 is CASSSDSQETQYF. CDR3 nucleotides: TGTGCCAGCAGCTCGGACAGTCAAGAGACCCAGTACTTC. The genes are TRBV7-2 and TRBJ2-5; D may be TRBD1 (6 bases). V was shortened by 4 bases and J by 2 bases, with 8 bases between the two germline ends. Germline loops: CDR1 SGHTA, CDR2 FQGNSA. The CDR3 is made up of 13 amino acids.

The CDR3 DNA sequence: TGTGCCAGTAGATCAATCCGGGACTCCTATAATTCACCCCTCCACTTT. This translates into CASRSIRDSYNSPLHF. This chain joins TRBV19 and TRBJ1-6; no clear D. The CDR3 is 16 amino acids. Germline V gives CDR1 LNHDA, CDR2 SQIVND (reference sequence). Trimming stripped 6 bases from V and 0 bases from J, with 12 bases between.

This chain connects TRBV5-1 to TRBJ2-5; 9 bases fit TRBD1. Trimming took 4 bases from V and 5 from J; bases not matched to a gene: 3. This CDR3 is built from 13 residues. Germline CDR1 SGHRS, CDR2 YFSETQ. For the CDR3, the DNA is TGCGCCAGCAGCCCCGGACAGGGGGAGACCCAGTACTTC. Its translation: CASSPGQGETQYF.

This clone was seen a single time. The chain links TRBV6-1 to TRBJ1-6; the D is unclear. CDR1 and CDR2 (germline): MNHNS, SASEGT. Between the trimmed V and J ends, which lost 2 bases and 7 bases, there was a span of 15 bases. This CDR3 contains 16 residues. The CDR3 is CASSESLFRENSPLHF. The CDR3, as DNA: TGTGCCAGCAGTGAAAGTTTGTTTCGGGAAAATTCACCCCTCCACTTT.

The genes are TRBV5-4 and TRBJ2-3, with 7 bases aligning to TRBD2. The germline V gene has CDR1 SGHNT and CDR2 YYREEE (reference sequence). The CDR3 is 14 residues long. J lost 4 bases, V lost 6 bases, and 8 bases had no gene match. CDR3 sequence (DNA): TGTGCCAGCACCCTCGGGGGGAGTGCAGATACGCAGTATTTT. Translating gives CASTLGGSADTQYF. Complete variable domain (other parts from reference TRBV5-4 and TRBJ2-3): ETGVTQSPTHLIKTRGQQVTLRCSSQSGHNTVSWYQQALGQGPQFIFQYYREEENGRGNFPPRFSGLQFPNYSSELNVNALELDDSALYLCASTLGGSADTQYFGPGTRLTVL.

The table lists this clone with a count of one. The chain has TRBV9 and TRBJ1-6; no definite D call. The germline gives CDR1 SGDLS, CDR2 YYNGEE. Deletions cut 3 bases from V and 9 bases from J, with 13 bases between. There are 14 residues in the CDR3. The CDR3 is CASSGYNRISPLHF. In DNA form, the CDR3 reads TGTGCCAGCAGCGGGTACAACAGAATTTCACCCCTCCACTTT.

V is TRBV28 and J is TRBJ2-7, with D maybe TRBD1 (6 bases). The CDR3 extends over 16 amino acids. V was shortened by 3 bases and J by 3 bases, with 18 bases between the two germline ends. Germline loops: CDR1 MDHEN, CDR2 SYDVKM. CDR3 residues: CASSFALYRDNYEQYF. CDR3 nucleotide sequence: TGTGCCAGCAGTTTTGCGTTATACAGGGATAACTACGAGCAGTACTTC.

The genes are TRBV14 and TRBJ2-3; TRBD2 might be the D (5 bases). This CDR3 comprises 16 residues. Germline CDR1 SGHDN, CDR2 FVKESK. V lost 1 base and J 7 bases, leaving 18 bases between the germline ends. CDR3 nucleotide sequence: TGTGCCAGCAGCCAAGCTTGGACGGGGTCCAGGAATACGCAGTATTTT. Its translation is CASSQAWTGSRNTQYF.

This rearrangement joins TRBV4-1 to TRBJ1-5, with D perhaps matching TRBD1 (5 bases). Trimming left V 0 bases short and J 10 bases short, with 10 bases between. This CDR3 region has 13 residues. Germline loops: CDR1 MGHRA, CDR2 YSYEKL. CDR3: CASSQDPGGPQHF. Written as DNA, the CDR3 is TGCGCCAGCAGCCAAGATCCCGGGGGTCCCCAGCATTTT.

This rearrangement joins TRBV5-4 to TRBJ1-6, with D possibly matching TRBD1 (6 bases). The CDR3 loop spans 15 amino acids. Looked up from germline, CDR1 is SGHNT and CDR2 is YYREEE (reference sequence). Trimming stripped 1 base from V and 6 bases from J, with 11 bases between. CDR3 in DNA: TGTGCCAGCAGCTTGAGGACAGAGGGTAATTCACCCCTCCACTTT. Encoded protein: CASSLRTEGNSPLHF.

This clone showed up just once. The rearrangement uses TRBV3-1 (or the pseudogene TRBV3-2) and TRBJ1-6; the match to TRBD1 covers 7 bases. The CDR3 is made up of 15 amino acids. Germline-derived CDR1 and CDR2 are LGHDT and YNNKEL (reference sequence). Unmatched junction bases numbered 5, after V lost 3 bases and J lost 6 bases. In nucleotides, the CDR3 is TGTGCCAGCAGCCATTCAGACAGGGTTAATTCACCCCTCCACTTT. Encoded protein: CASSHSDRVNSPLHF.

V and J are TRBV29-1 and TRBJ1-1; the D is unclear. The CDR3 consists of 13 residues. Trimming took 4 bases from V and 0 from J, leaving 9 bases between them. Germline V lookup: CDR1 SQVTM, CDR2 ANQGSEA. In nucleotides, the CDR3 is TGCAGCGTTGCTGCGGGTATGAACACTGAAGCTTTCTTT. This sequence encodes CSVAAGMNTEAFF.

This clone has a single count. The genes are TRBV18 and TRBJ2-3, with 9 bases identical to TRBD2. V was pared by 8 bases and J by 2 bases, with 8 bases of the junction left unmatched. This CDR3 region has 15 residues. Per germline, CDR1 KGHSH and CDR2 LQKENI. The CDR3, as DNA: TGTGCCAGCCTTGGGACTAGCCGATTCACAGATACGCAGTATTTT. Translated, it gives CASLGTSRFTDTQYF.

The V call is TRBV11-2, the J call TRBJ2-7; TRBD2 matches at 7 bases. CDR1 and CDR2 (germline): SGHAT, FQNNGV. V was clipped by 1 base and J by 0 bases; unmatched bases: 3. CDR3 size: 15 residues. CDR3 in amino acids: CASSLVSGGSYEQYF. Here the CDR3 DNA reads TGTGCCAGCAGCTTAGTTTCGGGGGGCTCCTACGAGCAGTACTTC.